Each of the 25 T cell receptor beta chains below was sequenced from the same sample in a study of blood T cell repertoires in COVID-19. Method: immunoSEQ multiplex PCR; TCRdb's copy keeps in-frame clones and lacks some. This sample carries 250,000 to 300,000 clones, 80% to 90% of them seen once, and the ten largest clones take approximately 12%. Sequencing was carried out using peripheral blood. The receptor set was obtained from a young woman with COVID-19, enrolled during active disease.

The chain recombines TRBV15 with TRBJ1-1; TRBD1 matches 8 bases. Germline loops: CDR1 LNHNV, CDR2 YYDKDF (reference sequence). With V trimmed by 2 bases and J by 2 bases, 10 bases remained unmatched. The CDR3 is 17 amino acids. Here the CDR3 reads CATSRHLWGQDNTEAFF. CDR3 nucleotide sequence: TGTGCCACCAGCAGACATCTGTGGGGACAGGACAACACTGAAGCTTTCTTT.

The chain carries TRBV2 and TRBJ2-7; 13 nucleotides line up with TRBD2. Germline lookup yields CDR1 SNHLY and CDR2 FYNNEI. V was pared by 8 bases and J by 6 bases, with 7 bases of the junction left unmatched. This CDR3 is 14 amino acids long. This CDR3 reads CASFWTSGGAEQYF. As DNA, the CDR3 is TGTGCCAGCTTTTGGACTAGCGGGGGTGCCGAGCAGTACTTC. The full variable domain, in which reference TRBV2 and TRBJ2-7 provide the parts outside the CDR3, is EPEVTQTPSHQVTQMGQEVILRCVPISNHLYFYWYRQILGQKVEFLVSFYNNEISEKSEIFDDQFSVERPDGSNFTLKIRSTKLEDSAMYFCASFWTSGGAEQYFGPGTRLTVT.

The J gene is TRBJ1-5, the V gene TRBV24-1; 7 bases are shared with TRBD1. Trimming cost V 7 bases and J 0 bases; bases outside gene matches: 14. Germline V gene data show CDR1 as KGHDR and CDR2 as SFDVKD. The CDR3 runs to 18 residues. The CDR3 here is CATRKRGHPLYSNQPQHF. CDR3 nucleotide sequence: TGTGCCACCAGAAAAAGGGGGCATCCTCTATATAGCAATCAGCCCCAGCATTTT.

The CDR3 DNA follows: TGCGCCAGCAGCTCCTCCCCAGGGGCCTATGGAAACACCATATATTTT. Translation: CASSSSPGAYGNTIYF. V and J are TRBV5-1 and TRBJ1-3; tentative D call: TRBD1 (6 bases). This CDR3 contains 16 residues. Between the trimmed V and J ends, which lost 3 bases and 3 bases, there was a span of 16 bases. Germline CDR1 is SGHRS and CDR2 is YFSETQ.

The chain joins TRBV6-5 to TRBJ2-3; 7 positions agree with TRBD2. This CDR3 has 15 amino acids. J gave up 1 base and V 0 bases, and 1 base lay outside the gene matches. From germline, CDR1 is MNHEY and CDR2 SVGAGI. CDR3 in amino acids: CASSYSAGRTDTQYF. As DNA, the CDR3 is TGTGCCAGCAGTTACTCAGCGGGACGCACAGATACGCAGTATTTT.

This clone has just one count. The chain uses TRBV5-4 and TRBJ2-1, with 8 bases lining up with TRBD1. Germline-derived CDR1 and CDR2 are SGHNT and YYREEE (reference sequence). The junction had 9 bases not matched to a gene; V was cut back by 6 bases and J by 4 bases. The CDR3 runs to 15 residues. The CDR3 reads CASTSGQGTYNEQFF. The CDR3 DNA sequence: TGTGCCAGCACCTCCGGACAGGGAACATACAATGAGCAGTTCTTC.

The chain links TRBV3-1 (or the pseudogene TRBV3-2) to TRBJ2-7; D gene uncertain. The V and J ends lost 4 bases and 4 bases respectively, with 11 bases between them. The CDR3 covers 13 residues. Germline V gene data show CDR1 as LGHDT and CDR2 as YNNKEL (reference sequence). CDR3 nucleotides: TGTGCCAGCAGCCGCACCGCAGAATACGAGCAGTACTTC. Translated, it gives CASSRTAEYEQYF.

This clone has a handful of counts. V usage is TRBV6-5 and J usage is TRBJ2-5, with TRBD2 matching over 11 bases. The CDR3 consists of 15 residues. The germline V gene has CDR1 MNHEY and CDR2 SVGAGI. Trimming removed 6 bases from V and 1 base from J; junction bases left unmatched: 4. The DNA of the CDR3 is TGTGCCAGCAGCCATCTAGCGGGGGGCCAAGAGACCCAGTACTTC. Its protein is CASSHLAGGQETQYF.

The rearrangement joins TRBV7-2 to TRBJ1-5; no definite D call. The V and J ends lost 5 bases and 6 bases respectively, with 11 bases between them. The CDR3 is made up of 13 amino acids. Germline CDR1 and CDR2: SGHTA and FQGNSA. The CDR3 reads CASSVGGFQPQHF. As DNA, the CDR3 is TGTGCCAGCAGCGTGGGAGGGTTTCAGCCCCAGCATTTT.

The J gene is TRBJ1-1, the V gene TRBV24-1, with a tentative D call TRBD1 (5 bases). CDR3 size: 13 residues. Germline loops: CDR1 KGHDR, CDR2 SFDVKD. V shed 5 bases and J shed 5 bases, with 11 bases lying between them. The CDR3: CATSGAGRTEAFF. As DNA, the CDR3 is TGTGCCACCAGTGGGGCAGGGAGGACTGAAGCTTTCTTT.

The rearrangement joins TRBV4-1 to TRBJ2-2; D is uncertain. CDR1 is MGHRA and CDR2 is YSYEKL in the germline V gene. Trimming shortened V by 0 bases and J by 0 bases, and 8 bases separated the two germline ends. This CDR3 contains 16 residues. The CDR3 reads CASSQDPPANTGELFF. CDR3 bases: TGCGCCAGCAGCCAAGATCCCCCGGCGAACACCGGGGAGCTGTTTTTT.

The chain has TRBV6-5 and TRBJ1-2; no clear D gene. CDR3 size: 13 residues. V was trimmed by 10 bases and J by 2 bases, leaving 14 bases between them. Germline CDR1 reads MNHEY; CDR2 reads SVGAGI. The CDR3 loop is CATIRSRNYGYTF. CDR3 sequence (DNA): TGTGCCACCATTAGGAGTAGGAACTATGGCTACACCTTC.

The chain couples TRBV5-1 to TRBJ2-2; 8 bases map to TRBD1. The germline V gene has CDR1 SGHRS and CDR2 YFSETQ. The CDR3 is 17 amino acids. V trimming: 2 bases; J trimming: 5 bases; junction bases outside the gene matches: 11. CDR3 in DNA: TGCGCCAGCAGCTTAGAGGGCCGACAGGGGTGGACCGGGGAGCTGTTTTTT. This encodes CASSLEGRQGWTGELFF.

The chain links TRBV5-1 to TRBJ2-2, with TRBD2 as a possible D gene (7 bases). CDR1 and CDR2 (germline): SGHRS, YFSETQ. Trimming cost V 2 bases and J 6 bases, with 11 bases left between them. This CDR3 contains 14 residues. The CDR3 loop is CASSLGGGAGELFF. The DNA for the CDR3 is TGCGCCAGCAGCTTAGGCGGGGGCGCCGGGGAGCTGTTTTTT.

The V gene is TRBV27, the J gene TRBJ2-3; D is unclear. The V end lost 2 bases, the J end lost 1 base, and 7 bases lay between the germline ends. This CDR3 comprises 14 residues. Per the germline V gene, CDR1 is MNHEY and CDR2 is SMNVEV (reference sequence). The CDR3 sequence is CASSLAARTDTQYF. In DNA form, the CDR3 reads TGTGCCAGCAGTTTAGCGGCCCGCACAGATACGCAGTATTTT.

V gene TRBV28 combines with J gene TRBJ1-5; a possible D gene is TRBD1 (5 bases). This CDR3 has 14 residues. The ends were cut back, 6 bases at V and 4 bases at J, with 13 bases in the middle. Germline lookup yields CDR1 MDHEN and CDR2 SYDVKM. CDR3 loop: CASRHPRGNQPQHF. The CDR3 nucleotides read TGTGCCAGCAGACATCCTCGGGGGAATCAGCCCCAGCATTTT.

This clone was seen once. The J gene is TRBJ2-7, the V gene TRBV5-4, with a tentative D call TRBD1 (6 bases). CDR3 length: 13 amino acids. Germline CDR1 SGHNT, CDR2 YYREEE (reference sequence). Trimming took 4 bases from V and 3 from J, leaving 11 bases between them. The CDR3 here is CASSGPDSYEQYF. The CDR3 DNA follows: TGTGCCAGCAGCGGACCGGACAGCTACGAGCAGTACTTC.

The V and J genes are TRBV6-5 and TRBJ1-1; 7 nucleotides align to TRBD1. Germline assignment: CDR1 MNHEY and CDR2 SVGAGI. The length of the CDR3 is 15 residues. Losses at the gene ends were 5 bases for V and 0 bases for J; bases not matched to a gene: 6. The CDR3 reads CASSRTGAMNTEAFF. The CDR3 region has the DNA TGTGCCAGCAGTCGGACAGGAGCCATGAACACTGAAGCTTTCTTT.

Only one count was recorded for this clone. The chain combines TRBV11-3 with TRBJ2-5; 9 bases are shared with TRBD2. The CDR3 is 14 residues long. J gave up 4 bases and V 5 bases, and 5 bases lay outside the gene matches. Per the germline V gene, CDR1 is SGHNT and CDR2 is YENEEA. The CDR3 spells CASSMTSGTETQYF. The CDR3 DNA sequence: TGTGCCAGCAGCATGACTAGCGGTACAGAGACCCAGTACTTC.

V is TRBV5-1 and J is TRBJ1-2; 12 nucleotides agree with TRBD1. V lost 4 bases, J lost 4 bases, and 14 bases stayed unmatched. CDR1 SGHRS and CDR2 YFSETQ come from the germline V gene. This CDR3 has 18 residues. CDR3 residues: CASSPPGTGGLRSYGYTF. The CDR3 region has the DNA TGCGCCAGCAGCCCGCCCGGGACAGGGGGCTTGAGGAGCTATGGCTACACCTTC. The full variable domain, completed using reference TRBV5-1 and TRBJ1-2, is KAGVTQTPRYLIKTRGQQVTLSCSPISGHRSVSWYQQTPGQGLQFLFEYFSETQRNKGNFPGRFSGRQFSNSRSEMNVSTLELGDSALYLCASSPPGTGGLRSYGYTFGSGTRLTVV.

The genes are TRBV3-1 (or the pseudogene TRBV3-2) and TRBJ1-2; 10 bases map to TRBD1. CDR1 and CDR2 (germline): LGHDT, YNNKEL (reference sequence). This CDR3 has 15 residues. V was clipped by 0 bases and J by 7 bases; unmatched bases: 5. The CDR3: CASSQDLWDRGGYTF. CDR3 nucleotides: TGTGCCAGCAGCCAAGATCTATGGGACAGGGGTGGCTACACCTTC.

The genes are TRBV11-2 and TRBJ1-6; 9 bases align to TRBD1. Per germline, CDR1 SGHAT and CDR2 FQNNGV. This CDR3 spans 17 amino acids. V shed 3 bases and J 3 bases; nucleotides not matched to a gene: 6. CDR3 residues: CASSFTGGQGYNSPLHF. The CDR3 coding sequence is TGTGCCAGCAGCTTTACAGGGGGCCAGGGCTATAATTCACCCCTCCACTTT.

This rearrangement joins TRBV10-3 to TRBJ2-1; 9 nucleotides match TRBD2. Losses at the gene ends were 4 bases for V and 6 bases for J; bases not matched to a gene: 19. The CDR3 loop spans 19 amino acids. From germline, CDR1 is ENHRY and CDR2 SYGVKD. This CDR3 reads CAISAEGPGRLAVSNEQFF. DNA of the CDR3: TGTGCCATCAGTGCGGAGGGCCCAGGAAGACTAGCGGTTTCCAATGAGCAGTTCTTC.

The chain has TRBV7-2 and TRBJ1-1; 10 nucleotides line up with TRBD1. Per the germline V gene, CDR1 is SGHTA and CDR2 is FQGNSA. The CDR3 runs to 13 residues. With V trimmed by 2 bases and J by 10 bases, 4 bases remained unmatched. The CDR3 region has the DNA TGTGCCAGCAGCTTAACTAGGACAGGGGGAGCTTTCTTT. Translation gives CASSLTRTGGAFF.

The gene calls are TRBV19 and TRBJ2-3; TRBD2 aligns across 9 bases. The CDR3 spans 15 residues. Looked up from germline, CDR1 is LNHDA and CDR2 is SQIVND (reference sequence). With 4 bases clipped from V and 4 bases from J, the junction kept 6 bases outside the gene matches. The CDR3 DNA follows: TGTGCCAGTAGTAAGGGACTAGCTGTCGCAGATACGCAGTATTTT. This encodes CASSKGLAVADTQYF.